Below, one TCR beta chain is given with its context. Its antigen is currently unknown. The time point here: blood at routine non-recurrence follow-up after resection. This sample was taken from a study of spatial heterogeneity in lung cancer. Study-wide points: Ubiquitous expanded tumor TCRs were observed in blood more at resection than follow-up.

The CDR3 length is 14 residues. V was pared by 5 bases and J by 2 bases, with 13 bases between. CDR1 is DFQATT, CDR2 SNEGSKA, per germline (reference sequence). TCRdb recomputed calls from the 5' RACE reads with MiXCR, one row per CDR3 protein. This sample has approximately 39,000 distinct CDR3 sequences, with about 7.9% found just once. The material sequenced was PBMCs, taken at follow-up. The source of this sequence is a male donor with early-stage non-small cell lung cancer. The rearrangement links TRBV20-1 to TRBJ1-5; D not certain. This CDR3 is CSAPPIGGNQPQHF. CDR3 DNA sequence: TGCAGTGCTCCCCCGATAGGAGGCAATCAGCCCCAGCATTTT.